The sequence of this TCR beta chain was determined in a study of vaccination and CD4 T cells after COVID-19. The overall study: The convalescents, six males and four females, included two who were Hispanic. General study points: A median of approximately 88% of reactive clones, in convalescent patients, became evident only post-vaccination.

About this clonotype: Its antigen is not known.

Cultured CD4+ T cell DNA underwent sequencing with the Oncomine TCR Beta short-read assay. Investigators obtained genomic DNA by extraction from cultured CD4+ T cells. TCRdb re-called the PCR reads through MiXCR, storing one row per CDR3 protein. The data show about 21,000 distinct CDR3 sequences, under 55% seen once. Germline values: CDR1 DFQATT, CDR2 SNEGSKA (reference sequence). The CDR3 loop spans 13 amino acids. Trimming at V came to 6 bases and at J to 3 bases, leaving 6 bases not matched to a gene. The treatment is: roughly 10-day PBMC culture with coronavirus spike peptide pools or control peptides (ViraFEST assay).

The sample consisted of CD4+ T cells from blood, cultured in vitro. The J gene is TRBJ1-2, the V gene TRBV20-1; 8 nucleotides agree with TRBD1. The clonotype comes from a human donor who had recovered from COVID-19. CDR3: CSAADRAYYGYTF. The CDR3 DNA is TGCAGTGCGGCGGACAGGGCATACTATGGCTACACCTTC.